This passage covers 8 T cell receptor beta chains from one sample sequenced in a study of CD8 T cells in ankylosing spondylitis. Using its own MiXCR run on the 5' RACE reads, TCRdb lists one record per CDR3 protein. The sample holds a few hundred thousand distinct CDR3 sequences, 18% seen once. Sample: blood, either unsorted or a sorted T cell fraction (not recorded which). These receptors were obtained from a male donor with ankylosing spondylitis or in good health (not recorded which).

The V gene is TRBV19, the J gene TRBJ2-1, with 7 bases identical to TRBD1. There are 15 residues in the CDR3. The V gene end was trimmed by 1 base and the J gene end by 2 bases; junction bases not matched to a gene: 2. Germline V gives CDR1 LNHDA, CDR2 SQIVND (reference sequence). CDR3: CASSIAQGPYNEQFF. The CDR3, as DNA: TGTGCCAGTAGTATAGCACAGGGGCCCTACAATGAGCAGTTCTTC.

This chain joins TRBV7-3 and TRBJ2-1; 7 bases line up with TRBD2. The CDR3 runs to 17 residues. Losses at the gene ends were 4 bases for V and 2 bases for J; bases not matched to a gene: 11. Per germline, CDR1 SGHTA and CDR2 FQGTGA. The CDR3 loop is CASSSVGGVPPYNEQFF. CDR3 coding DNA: TGTGCCAGCAGCTCCGTTGGGGGGGTCCCTCCCTACAATGAGCAGTTCTTC.

The CDR3 reads CASSPLPSGIYNEQFF. Here the CDR3 DNA reads TGCGCCAGCAGCCCCCTTCCTAGCGGGATTTACAATGAGCAGTTCTTC. The chain links TRBV4-1 to TRBJ2-1, with 9 bases aligning to TRBD2. Germline CDR1 MGHRA, CDR2 YSYEKL. J lost 4 bases, V lost 4 bases, and 8 bases had no gene match. The CDR3 is 16 residues long.

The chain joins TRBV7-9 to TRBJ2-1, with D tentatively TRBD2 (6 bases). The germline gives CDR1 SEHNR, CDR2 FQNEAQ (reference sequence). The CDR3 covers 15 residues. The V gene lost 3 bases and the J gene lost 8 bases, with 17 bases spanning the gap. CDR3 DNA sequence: TGTGCCAGCAGCTTTGAAACGGCGGGAAGGGATGAGCAGTTCTTC. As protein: CASSFETAGRDEQFF.

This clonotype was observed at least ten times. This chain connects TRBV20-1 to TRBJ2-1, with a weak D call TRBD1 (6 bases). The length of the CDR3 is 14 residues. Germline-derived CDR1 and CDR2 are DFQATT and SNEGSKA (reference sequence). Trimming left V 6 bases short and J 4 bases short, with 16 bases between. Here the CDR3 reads CSAPDRPDYNEQFF. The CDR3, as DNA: TGCAGTGCACCTGACAGGCCCGATTACAATGAGCAGTTCTTC.

The CDR3 DNA is TGTGCCAGCAGTCGGGGGTACTACGAGCAGTACTTC. Its translation: CASSRGYYEQYF. The chain joins TRBV25-1 to TRBJ2-7; perhaps TRBD2 as D (6 bases). CDR1 and CDR2 (germline): MGHDK, SYGVNS. This CDR3 has 12 amino acids. V dropped 5 bases and J dropped 3 bases, with 8 bases sitting between them.

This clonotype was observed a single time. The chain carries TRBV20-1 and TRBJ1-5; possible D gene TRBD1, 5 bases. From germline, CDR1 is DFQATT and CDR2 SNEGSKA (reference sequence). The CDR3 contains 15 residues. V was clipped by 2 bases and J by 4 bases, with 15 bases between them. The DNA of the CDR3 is TGCAGTGCTAGACAGGGTGCCGGACTGAATCAGCCCCAGCATTTT. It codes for CSARQGAGLNQPQHF.

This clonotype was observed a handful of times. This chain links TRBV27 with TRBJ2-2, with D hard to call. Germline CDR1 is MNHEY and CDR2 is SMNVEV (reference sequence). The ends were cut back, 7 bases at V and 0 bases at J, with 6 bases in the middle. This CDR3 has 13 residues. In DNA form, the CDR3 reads TGTGCCAGCACGGAAACGAACACCGGGGAGCTGTTTTTT. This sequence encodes CASTETNTGELFF.